This T cell receptor (beta chain) was observed in a study of control samples from healthy donors and cancer patients. CDR1 and CDR2 from the germline V gene are MGHRA and YSYEKL. With 8 bases removed from V and 3 bases from J, the gap between germline ends came to 17 bases. The CDR3 loop spans 15 amino acids. About this clone: Additional DNA sequences in this sample encode the identical CDR3.

Produced via immunoSEQ multiplex PCR; TCRdb's table is partial and in-frame only. The sample carries about 77,000 clones, approximately 92% recorded once. This sequence originates from a woman aged 55 to 70 in good health. Sequencing was performed on blood. The chain uses TRBV4-1 and TRBJ2-1; D is perhaps TRBD2 (6 bases). CDR3 sequence (DNA): TGCGCCAGCGCGTCCGGTGCTAGCGTCTACAATGAGCAGTTCTTC. It specifies CASASGASVYNEQFF.